Listed here are 9 T cell receptor beta chains from one sample, sequenced in a study of CD8+ T cells in alopecia areata. cDNA serving as the sequencing template came from extracted, reverse transcribed RNA. Libraries were prepared by immunoSEQ multiplex PCR; TCRdb keeps only in-frame clonotypes and omits some of them. The table lists over 150,000 clones, approximately 60% of them singletons, with about 3.5% in the top ten. Noted treatment: oral pan-JAK inhibitor, 5-10 mg twice daily. The sample was CD4+ T cells sorted from blood, taken at week 4, from a patient treated with tofacitinib. These receptor sequences come from a human donor with alopecia areata.

The chain employs TRBV4-1 and TRBJ1-2, with D tentatively TRBD1 (5 bases). Trimming removed 0 bases at V and 0 bases at J, with 8 bases between. Per the germline V gene, CDR1 is MGHRA and CDR2 is YSYEKL. The CDR3 runs 15 residues. The CDR3 sequence: CASSQELGANYGYTF. As DNA, the CDR3 is TGCGCCAGCAGCCAAGAGCTGGGGGCTAACTATGGCTACACCTTC.

Only a few counts were recorded for this clone. The chain uses TRBV7-2 and TRBJ2-2; 7 nucleotides agree with TRBD2. CDR3 size: 16 residues. V lost 5 bases and J lost 7; bases outside the gene matches: 13. Germline V lookup: CDR1 SGHTA, CDR2 FQGNSA. CDR3 residues: CASSPQGGGRIGELFF. Here the CDR3 DNA reads TGTGCCAGCAGCCCCCAGGGCGGGGGAAGGATCGGGGAGCTGTTTTTT. The full variable domain, rest sourced from reference TRBV7-2 and TRBJ2-2, is GAGVSQSPSNKVTEKGKDVELRCDPISGHTALYWYRQSLGQGLEFLIYFQGNSAPDKSGLPSDRFSAERTGGSVSTLTIQRTQQEDSAVYLCASSPQGGGRIGELFFGEGSRLTVL.

The sample holds a few counts of this clone. The chain uses TRBV6-6 and TRBJ1-5; D is perhaps TRBD1 (6 bases). With 5 bases removed from V and 6 bases from J, the gap between germline ends came to 17 bases. The CDR3 has 15 amino acids. Germline-derived CDR1 and CDR2 are MNHNY and SVGAGI (reference sequence). The CDR3 DNA follows: TGTGCCAGCAGTCAACTACAGGGAGTAGGTCAGCCCCAGCATTTT. Protein sequence: CASSQLQGVGQPQHF.

The chain has TRBV30 and TRBJ2-5; D might be TRBD2 (6 bases). V dropped 1 base and J dropped 6 bases, with 12 bases sitting between them. This CDR3 contains 13 residues. CDR1 and CDR2 from the germline V gene are GTSNPN and SVGIG (reference sequence). The CDR3 is CAWSAGGLKTQYF. In DNA, the CDR3 is TGTGCCTGGAGTGCAGGAGGGTTGAAGACCCAGTACTTC.

This chain uses TRBV28 with TRBJ1-2, with no clear D. The V end was cut by 7 bases, the J end by 6 bases, with 18 bases between. Germline CDR1 reads MDHEN; CDR2 reads SYDVKM. CDR3 length equals 14 residues. In DNA, the CDR3 is TGTGCCAGCAAGGGAGGATACTTTACTGATGGCTACACCTTC. Residues: CASKGGYFTDGYTF.

This clone was observed a few times. The chain couples TRBV19 to TRBJ2-4; TRBD1 matches at 7 bases. The junction had 5 bases not matched to a gene; V was cut back by 9 bases and J by 0 bases. There are 14 residues in the CDR3. Germline V gene sequence: CDR1 LNHDA, CDR2 SQIVND (reference sequence). The chain's CDR3 is CARRDRIAKNIQYF. CDR3 bases: TGTGCCAGGAGGGACAGAATAGCCAAAAACATTCAGTACTTC.

This clone was counted once. V usage is TRBV15 and J usage is TRBJ1-6; perhaps TRBD1 as D (5 bases). The CDR3 is 16 amino acids. Deletions cut 0 bases from V and 4 bases from J, with 10 bases between. Germline assignment: CDR1 LNHNV and CDR2 YYDKDF (reference sequence). The CDR3, as DNA: TGTGCCACCAGCAGAGAAATACAGGTTTATAATTCACCCCTCCACTTT. This sequence encodes CATSREIQVYNSPLHF.

In its sample, this clone was seen a few times. V usage is TRBV29-1 and J usage is TRBJ1-5, with D perhaps matching TRBD1 (6 bases). Germline V gene data show CDR1 as SQVTM and CDR2 as ANQGSEA. V lost 8 bases, J lost 5 bases, and 16 bases lay in between. The CDR3 totals 13 residues. Here the CDR3 DNA reads TGCAGCATCATGGACAGTCCGGATCAGCCCCAGCATTTT. Translating it yields CSIMDSPDQPQHF.

The J gene is TRBJ1-6, the V gene TRBV29-1; TRBD1 agrees at 7 bases. Germline CDR1 reads SQVTM; CDR2 reads ANQGSEA. The CDR3 contains 14 residues. Losses at the gene ends were 6 bases for V and 2 bases for J; bases not matched to a gene: 4. As DNA, the CDR3 is TGCAGCGTGACTGGACAGGCCTATAATTCACCCCTCCACTTT. This gives the protein CSVTGQAYNSPLHF.